Shown below are 32 T cell receptor beta chains from a single sample sequenced in a study of technical replicates of blood from a few donors. Using immunoSEQ multiplex PCR, the repertoire was profiled, and TCRdb retains in-frame clones only, with some absent. Of more than 90,000 clones in the sample, 90% to 96% were seen once. Sequencing input: T cells isolated from PBMCs. The receptors come from a human donor in good health.

The rearrangement uses TRBV28 and TRBJ2-3; D is perhaps TRBD1 (5 bases). The CDR3 is made up of 14 amino acids. The V and J ends lost 5 bases and 2 bases respectively, with 11 bases between them. CDR1 is MDHEN and CDR2 is SYDVKM in the germline V gene. The CDR3 region is CASSPGHTTDTQYF. For the CDR3, the DNA is TGTGCCAGCAGTCCCGGACATACCACAGATACGCAGTATTTT. The full variable domain, rest sourced from reference TRBV28 and TRBJ2-3, is DVKVTQSSRYLVKRTGEKVFLECVQDMDHENMFWYRQDPGLGLRLIYFSYDVKMKEKGDIPEGYSVSREKKERFSLILESASTNQTSMYLCASSPGHTTDTQYFGPGTRLTVL.

In the case of this clone: This sample also contains other DNA sequences that code for the same CDR3. The rearrangement links TRBV9 to TRBJ1-5; TRBD1 is a possible D gene (5 bases). Trimming removed 3 bases at V and 1 base at J, with 11 bases between. The CDR3 spans 15 residues. CDR1 and CDR2 (germline): SGDLS, YYNGEE. The CDR3 loop reads CASSAGGGSNQPQHF. The CDR3 region has the DNA TGTGCCAGCAGCGCCGGGGGAGGGAGCAATCAGCCCCAGCATTTT.

This CDR3 reads CAISGGGRGDTQYF. The CDR3 DNA sequence: TGTGCCATCAGTGGGGGGGGGAGAGGAGATACGCAGTATTTT. The gene calls are TRBV10-3 and TRBJ2-3, with 7 nucleotides matching TRBD2. The CDR3 extends over 14 amino acids. Germline V CDR1 and CDR2: ENHRY, SYGVKD. With 4 bases clipped from V and 5 bases from J, the junction kept 6 bases outside the gene matches.

This chain joins TRBV9 and TRBJ2-7; tentative D call: TRBD2 (7 bases). The CDR3 loop spans 15 amino acids. V was trimmed by 0 bases and J by 6 bases, leaving 16 bases between them. The germline V gene has CDR1 SGDLS and CDR2 YYNGEE. The chain's CDR3 is CASSVEGGRLSEQYF. The CDR3 nucleotides read TGTGCCAGCAGCGTAGAGGGGGGGCGCTTGTCCGAGCAGTACTTC.

The chain is built from TRBV28 and TRBJ2-5, with 7 bases identical to TRBD2. Trimming removed 3 bases from V and 4 bases from J; junction bases left unmatched: 11. This CDR3 has 16 residues. Germline lookup yields CDR1 MDHEN and CDR2 SYDVKM. The CDR3 region is CASSFPAGADGETQYF. The DNA for the CDR3 is TGTGCCAGCAGTTTTCCGGCGGGAGCAGACGGAGAGACCCAGTACTTC.

This chain connects TRBV10-3 to TRBJ1-5; the D is unclear. Trimming removed 4 bases at V and 1 base at J, with 14 bases between. The germline V gene encodes CDR1 ENHRY and CDR2 SYGVKD. The CDR3 spans 16 residues. The CDR3 loop reads CAISGLEGRSNQPQHF. CDR3 DNA: TGTGCCATCAGTGGTTTGGAGGGCAGGAGCAATCAGCCCCAGCATTTT.

The chain uses TRBV6-5 and TRBJ2-5; perhaps TRBD2 as D (6 bases). There are 12 residues in the CDR3. The V end was cut by 8 bases, the J end by 4 bases, with 11 bases between. CDR1 is MNHEY, CDR2 SVGAGI, per germline. The CDR3 coding sequence is TGTGCCAGCTCACGGGAGAGAGAGACCCAGTACTTC. It codes for CASSRERETQYF.

The V call is TRBV5-6, the J call TRBJ2-1; TRBD2 matches at 7 bases. J was trimmed by 4 bases and V by 3 bases; bases with no gene match: 7. CDR1 and CDR2 from the germline V gene are SGHDT and YYEEEE. The CDR3 is 15 residues long. DNA for the CDR3: TGTGCCAGCAGCTACCGCCCAGCGGGGTACAATGAGCAGTTCTTC. The encoded protein is CASSYRPAGYNEQFF.

The chain links TRBV11-2 to TRBJ2-1; tentatively, D is TRBD2 (5 bases). The CDR3 has 14 amino acids. The V end was cut by 2 bases, the J end by 3 bases, with 8 bases between. Looked up from germline, CDR1 is SGHAT and CDR2 is FQNNGV. CDR3 in DNA: TGTGCCAGCAGCTTAAGCGGCTACTACAATGAGCAGTTCTTC. The encoded protein is CASSLSGYYNEQFF.

The V and J genes are TRBV28 and TRBJ2-1; TRBD2 aligns across 13 bases. The CDR3 spans 17 residues. V was pared by 3 bases and J by 4 bases, with 6 bases of the junction left unmatched. Per germline, CDR1 MDHEN and CDR2 SYDVKM. The CDR3 here is CASSFGTSGMIYNEQFF. As DNA, the CDR3 is TGTGCCAGCAGTTTCGGGACTAGCGGGATGATATACAATGAGCAGTTCTTC.

The chain carries TRBV19 and TRBJ1-1; D not resolved. Germline assignment: CDR1 LNHDA and CDR2 SQIVND (reference sequence). This CDR3 spans 14 amino acids. Trimming shortened V by 5 bases and J by 4 bases, and 14 bases separated the two germline ends. CDR3 nucleotide sequence: TGTGCCAGTAGTCCTATACAGAAACCCACTGAAGCTTTCTTT. Its translation: CASSPIQKPTEAFF.

The V call is TRBV6-5, the J call TRBJ1-5; D unclear. CDR1 is MNHEY, CDR2 SVGAGI, per germline. The V end was cut by 4 bases, the J end by 4 bases, with 5 bases between. The CDR3 contains 12 residues. The CDR3: CASSFMNQPQHF. The CDR3, as DNA: TGTGCCAGCAGTTTTATGAATCAGCCCCAGCATTTT.

The rearrangement joins TRBV19 to TRBJ2-3, with D possibly being TRBD2 (6 bases). V was clipped by 3 bases and J by 5 bases, with 15 bases between them. From germline, CDR1 is LNHDA and CDR2 SQIVND (reference sequence). The CDR3 is made up of 15 amino acids. The CDR3 sequence is CASSIPREEGDTQYF. The CDR3 region has the DNA TGTGCCAGTAGTATTCCCAGGGAGGAGGGAGATACGCAGTATTTT.

V gene TRBV5-6 combines with J gene TRBJ2-7; D possibly matches TRBD1 or TRBD2 (5 bases each). V was cut by 4 bases and J by 2 bases, with 13 bases left in between. This CDR3 has 14 residues. CDR1 is SGHDT, CDR2 YYEEEE, per germline. The CDR3 is CASSLGLGAYEQYF. CDR3 sequence (DNA): TGTGCCAGCAGCCTGGGGCTGGGAGCCTACGAGCAGTACTTC.

The rearrangement joins TRBV7-2 to TRBJ1-2; no clear D. V lost 2 bases and J lost 6, with 10 bases in between. Germline V gene data show CDR1 as SGHTA and CDR2 as FQGNSA. The CDR3 has 13 amino acids. The DNA for the CDR3 is TGTGCCAGCAGCTTACGGGGAGGACATGGCTACACCTTC. Translation: CASSLRGGHGYTF.

This chain uses TRBV29-1 with TRBJ2-7, with D perhaps TRBD1 (5 bases). Germline lookup yields CDR1 SQVTM and CDR2 ANQGSEA. This CDR3 is built from 13 residues. V was trimmed by 7 bases and J by 7 bases, leaving 20 bases between them. DNA for the CDR3: TGCAGCGCTAGAGAGGCTTATAAGGGGGAGCAGTACTTC. Amino acid sequence: CSAREAYKGEQYF.

This clone was detected once. V and J are TRBV9 and TRBJ2-7; tentatively, D is TRBD1 (5 bases). The CDR3 extends over 14 amino acids. Germline V gives CDR1 SGDLS, CDR2 YYNGEE. V lost 1 base to trimming and J lost 2 bases, with 10 bases between them. CDR3 nucleotides: TGTGCCAGCAGCGTACAGGGTCGGGCCTACGAGCAGTACTTC. It codes for CASSVQGRAYEQYF.

The chain carries TRBV4-1 and TRBJ2-1; 14 nucleotides align to TRBD2. CDR3 size: 17 residues. Germline-derived CDR1 and CDR2 are MGHRA and YSYEKL. With V trimmed by 1 base and J by 9 bases, 8 bases remained unmatched. CDR3: CASSQGYPGLAGVEQFF. In DNA, the CDR3 is TGCGCCAGCAGCCAAGGGTATCCGGGACTAGCGGGAGTTGAGCAGTTCTTC.

The genes are TRBV15 and TRBJ1-2; D perhaps matches TRBD1 (5 bases). The CDR3 totals 13 residues. CDR1 and CDR2 from the germline V gene are LNHNV and YYDKDF (reference sequence). V was cut by 1 base and J by 8 bases, with 11 bases left in between. The DNA for the CDR3 is TGTGCCACCAGCAGAGTTTGGCGGGGCGGCTACACCTTC. As protein: CATSRVWRGGYTF.

The CDR3 nucleotides are TGTGCCAGTAGTATAGGGGCCCTGAACACCGGGGAGCTGTTTTTT. Translation gives CASSIGALNTGELFF. The V call is TRBV19, the J call TRBJ2-2; D is uncertain. The CDR3 contains 15 residues. The V and J ends lost 1 base and 1 base respectively, with 7 bases between them. Per germline, CDR1 LNHDA and CDR2 SQIVND (reference sequence).

This clone was seen a single time. Written as DNA, the CDR3 is TGTGCCAGTAGTACCCCAGGGCTTGGCTACACCTTC. Protein sequence: CASSTPGLGYTF. This sequence joins TRBV19 and TRBJ1-2; possibly TRBD1 for D (5 bases). Germline V gene data show CDR1 as LNHDA and CDR2 as SQIVND (reference sequence). This CDR3 region has 12 residues. The V end was cut by 4 bases, the J end by 7 bases, with 10 bases between.

This rearrangement joins TRBV6-1 to TRBJ1-2; D is ambiguous. Germline assignment: CDR1 MNHNS and CDR2 SASEGT. V shed 3 bases and J shed 0 bases, with 2 bases lying between them. The length of the CDR3 is 12 residues. The CDR3 coding sequence is TGTGCCAGCAGTGACACTAACTATGGCTACACCTTC. Residues: CASSDTNYGYTF.

The genes are TRBV30 and TRBJ2-7; TRBD1 aligns across 7 bases. Germline CDR1 is GTSNPN and CDR2 is SVGIG (reference sequence). V gave up 5 bases and J gave up 0 bases; unmatched junction bases: 4. The CDR3 totals 13 residues. CDR3 region: CAWGDSFSYEQYF. CDR3 bases: TGTGCCTGGGGGGACAGTTTCTCCTACGAGCAGTACTTC.

This chain uses TRBV6-5 with TRBJ1-5; D gene unclear. Germline V gives CDR1 MNHEY, CDR2 SVGAGI. The CDR3 extends over 14 amino acids. Trimming stripped 2 bases from V and 2 bases from J, with 7 bases between. CDR3 amino acids: CASSYRRGNQPQHF. The CDR3 bases are TGTGCCAGCAGTTACCGGCGGGGCAATCAGCCCCAGCATTTT.

The chain carries TRBV28 and TRBJ2-3, with D hard to call. This CDR3 comprises 14 residues. V was clipped by 9 bases and J by 2 bases, with 15 bases between them. CDR1 and CDR2 from the germline V gene are MDHEN and SYDVKM. In DNA, the CDR3 is TGTGCCAGTTCTGGCGGCGGAACCACAGATACGCAGTATTTT. Amino acids: CASSGGGTTDTQYF.

The chain links TRBV6-5 to TRBJ1-5; no clear D gene. The germline CDR1 and CDR2 sequences are MNHEY and SVGAGI. The CDR3 contains 14 residues. V lost 2 bases, J lost 4 bases, and 9 bases lay in between. The CDR3 nucleotides are TGTGCCAGCAGTTACACGGGGAGGAATCAGCCCCAGCATTTT. Its translation is CASSYTGRNQPQHF.

The chain is built from TRBV28 and TRBJ1-5; TRBD1 matches at 9 bases. Looked up from germline, CDR1 is MDHEN and CDR2 is SYDVKM. The CDR3 is 14 residues long. The junction had 5 bases not matched to a gene; V was cut back by 5 bases and J by 6 bases. The CDR3 sequence is CASSLGQGTQPQHF. The CDR3 DNA is TGTGCCAGCAGTCTGGGACAGGGTACTCAGCCCCAGCATTTT.

The chain combines TRBV9 with TRBJ2-1, with D possibly being TRBD1 (5 bases). This CDR3 is built from 15 residues. Per germline, CDR1 SGDLS and CDR2 YYNGEE. V was cut by 3 bases and J by 1 base, with 11 bases left in between. CDR3 nucleotide sequence: TGTGCCAGCAGCGGAGGACAACTATCCTACAATGAGCAGTTCTTC. It translates to CASSGGQLSYNEQFF.

The chain combines TRBV19 with TRBJ2-7; TRBD2 matches 8 bases. V dropped 1 base and J dropped 2; count of bases not matched to a gene: 4. The CDR3 is 15 residues long. Germline assignment: CDR1 LNHDA and CDR2 SQIVND (reference sequence). As DNA, the CDR3 is TGTGCCAGTAGTATAGGTCCAGCGGGAGCCTACGAGCAGTACTTC. Translation: CASSIGPAGAYEQYF.

V is TRBV11-1 and J is TRBJ2-7; 9 bases map to TRBD2. J was trimmed by 6 bases and V by 5 bases; bases with no gene match: 5. Germline CDR1 is SGHAT and CDR2 is FQDESV (reference sequence). The length of the CDR3 is 13 residues. The CDR3 protein is CASSPGTSLEQYF. As DNA, the CDR3 is TGTGCCAGCAGCCCCGGGACTAGCCTCGAGCAGTACTTC. Using reference TRBV11-1 and TRBJ2-7 for the parts outside the CDR3, the full variable domain is EAEVAQSPRYKITEKSQAVAFWCDPISGHATLYWYRQILGQGPELLVQFQDESVVDDSQLPKDRFSAERLKGVDSTLKIQPAELGDSAMYLCASSPGTSLEQYFGPGTRLTVT.

The chain joins TRBV7-9 to TRBJ2-1; tentatively, D is TRBD2 (5 bases). Per germline, CDR1 SEHNR and CDR2 FQNEAQ (reference sequence). The CDR3 length is 15 residues. Trimming took 3 bases from V and 4 from J, leaving 13 bases between them. CDR3 DNA: TGTGCCAGCAGCTTTTTACGGGATCCGTACAATGAGCAGTTCTTC. Encoded protein: CASSFLRDPYNEQFF.

The rearrangement uses TRBV13 and TRBJ2-7; 9 bases are shared with TRBD1. Germline loops: CDR1 PRHDT, CDR2 FYEKMQ (reference sequence). The ends lost 3 bases at V and 2 bases at J; junction bases unmatched: 5. The CDR3 is 15 amino acids. CDR3 in DNA: TGTGCCAGCAGCTTTTGGGACAGGGCAACCTACGAGCAGTACTTC. It codes for CASSFWDRATYEQYF.